This T cell receptor (beta chain) was captured in a study of blood T cell repertoires in COVID-19. The wider study: Nucleic acid was either cDNA or gDNA, and it came from T cells, B-cell-depleted T cells, or PBMCs.

How the authors handled the data: Reference gene primer amplification in the assay estimated nucleated cell counts. Generated by immunoSEQ multiplex PCR, the TCRdb table keeps only in-frame clones and is missing some. Clone size and the V and J calls come from that table; the DNA yielded D and trimming. In the table there are approximately 170,000 clones, 70% to 90% of which are singletons. This CDR3 is built from 12 residues. Donors were grouped by their self-reported clinical history. Two consecutive negative NP/OP PCR tests, clearance, or resolved symptoms defined Cohort 3 recovery. On this clone: Germline and junction disagree at one end, which may indicate a read error.

The sample was PBMCs or T cells enriched from blood (not recorded which). The V call is TRBV12-3 or TRBV12-4, the J call TRBJ2-7, with TRBD1 identical over 9 bases. This receptor was obtained from a woman under 30 who had recovered from COVID-19. The CDR3 loop reads CASSAGQGKPSF. The CDR3 nucleotides read TGTGCCAGCAGTGCCGGACAGGGGAAGCCATCCTTC.